These 24 T cell receptor beta chains were sequenced from one sample in a study of T-cell reconstitution after alpha-beta-depleted transplantation in children. For TCRbeta, the library was prepared with unique molecular identifiers. A single record per CDR3 protein comes from TCRdb applying MiXCR to the PCR reads. The table records hundreds of thousands of distinct CDR3 sequences, 12% of them present only once. Sequenced here: PBMCs from the stem cell graft donor, sampled from the stem cell graft. The receptors were gathered from a human donor who donated a stem cell graft to a child with acute lymphoblastic leukemia.

This clonotype was observed at least ten times. The chain uses TRBV2 and TRBJ1-5, with D possibly being TRBD1 (6 bases). The germline V gene has CDR1 SNHLY and CDR2 FYNNEI. The CDR3 consists of 14 residues. The V and J ends lost 3 bases and 4 bases respectively, with 10 bases between them. The CDR3 here is CASSETGFNQPQHF. In nucleotides, the CDR3 is TGTGCCAGCAGTGAGACAGGATTTAATCAGCCCCAGCATTTT.

This clonotype has ten or more counts. The rearrangement links TRBV6-1 to TRBJ1-1; tentative D call: TRBD1 (5 bases). Deletions cut 3 bases from V and 8 bases from J, with 13 bases between. Germline V lookup: CDR1 MNHNS, CDR2 SASEGT. This CDR3 region has 13 residues. The chain's CDR3 is CASSESDTGEAFF. The CDR3 DNA follows: TGTGCCAGCAGTGAGTCGGACACGGGCGAAGCTTTCTTT.

This clonotype appeared many times. The V gene is TRBV27, the J gene TRBJ2-1, with 8 bases aligning to TRBD2. The V gene's germline CDR1 is MNHEY and CDR2 SMNVEV (reference sequence). The CDR3 covers 14 residues. The V gene end was trimmed by 7 bases and the J gene end by 4 bases; junction bases not matched to a gene: 6. The CDR3 coding sequence is TGTGCCAGCATGGCGGGGGGTTCATACAATGAGCAGTTCTTC. Its protein is CASMAGGSYNEQFF.

This clonotype has ten or more counts. The chain carries TRBV4-3 and TRBJ2-7, with TRBD1 as a possible D gene (7 bases). The CDR3 has 13 residues. Germline-derived CDR1 and CDR2 are LGHNA and YSLEER. V lost 2 bases and J lost 6, with 11 bases in between. CDR3 region: CASSQYRGGEQYF. CDR3 sequence (DNA): TGCGCCAGCAGCCAATACAGGGGAGGCGAGCAGTACTTC.

This clonotype was counted many times. This chain links TRBV7-8 with TRBJ1-1; a possible D gene is TRBD1 (5 bases). This CDR3 is 15 amino acids long. Trimming pared 1 base from V and 4 bases from J, leaving 13 bases between. The germline V gene has CDR1 SGHVS and CDR2 FQNEAQ. The chain's CDR3 is CASSLEGSGGTEAFF. The CDR3 nucleotides are TGTGCCAGCAGCTTAGAGGGGTCCGGAGGCACTGAAGCTTTCTTT.

This clonotype was counted many times. This chain joins TRBV5-1 and TRBJ2-1, with TRBD2 identical over 11 bases. The CDR3 covers 15 residues. Germline V CDR1 and CDR2: SGHRS, YFSETQ. J lost 8 bases, V lost 0 bases, and 4 bases had no gene match. In nucleotides, the CDR3 is TGCGCCAGCAGCTTGGCACTAGCGGGAGCCGATGAGCAGTTCTTC. This encodes CASSLALAGADEQFF.

The chain uses TRBV12-3 or TRBV12-4 and TRBJ2-7; no definite D call. Deletions cut 4 bases from V and 4 bases from J, with 14 bases between. This CDR3 region has 14 residues. The DNA of the CDR3 is TGTGCCAGCAGTTCGGGCCTCTCCTGGTACGAGCAGTACTTC. Encoded protein: CASSSGLSWYEQYF.

This clonotype was recorded at least ten times. The chain joins TRBV4-2 to TRBJ2-3, with TRBD1 matching over 8 bases. CDR3 length: 16 amino acids. Germline V gene data show CDR1 as LGHNA and CDR2 as YNFKEQ. V trimming: 0 bases; J trimming: 6 bases; junction bases outside the gene matches: 8. The CDR3 coding sequence is TGTGCCAGCAGCCAAGAAGGGGACAGGTGGGGCGATACGCAGTATTTT. Its protein is CASSQEGDRWGDTQYF.

The sample holds many counts of this clonotype. The V gene is TRBV7-2, the J gene TRBJ1-3; the D is unclear. This CDR3 region has 12 residues. Germline V gives CDR1 SGHTA, CDR2 FQGNSA. With 5 bases removed from V and 8 bases from J, the gap between germline ends came to 10 bases. The CDR3 is CASSPDGDTIYF. CDR3 coding DNA: TGTGCCAGCAGCCCCGACGGGGACACCATATATTTT.

This clonotype was seen just once. This may come from a read error, since a much larger clone is one base off. The rearrangement uses TRBV7-2 and TRBJ2-1; TRBD2 aligns across 13 bases. J was trimmed by 8 bases and V by 2 bases; bases with no gene match: 9. The CDR3 runs 17 residues. Looked up from germline, CDR1 is SGHTA and CDR2 is FQGNSA. CDR3 sequence (DNA): TGTGCCAGCAGCTTAAGGACTAGCGGGAGTTACGGCCATGAGCAGTTCTTC. It codes for CASSLRTSGSYGHEQFF.

The chain combines TRBV7-9 with TRBJ1-1, with a possible D match to TRBD1 (5 bases). The CDR3 is made up of 15 amino acids. V gave up 4 bases and J gave up 1 base, with 13 bases separating them. Per the germline V gene, CDR1 is SEHNR and CDR2 is FQNEAQ (reference sequence). The CDR3 reads CASSSPGRANTEAFF. CDR3 nucleotide sequence: TGTGCCAGCAGCTCACCGGGCAGGGCGAACACTGAAGCTTTCTTT.

This clonotype was detected ten times or more. V usage is TRBV27 and J usage is TRBJ1-2; 8 nucleotides line up with TRBD1. The trim removed 6 bases at V and 6 bases at J, leaving 6 bases unmatched. Per the germline V gene, CDR1 is MNHEY and CDR2 is SMNVEV (reference sequence). This CDR3 comprises 13 residues. CDR3 bases: TGTGCCAGCAGACGCCAGGGGGCGGATGGCTACACCTTC. Translated, it gives CASRRQGADGYTF.

This clonotype was counted at least ten times. This chain joins TRBV29-1 and TRBJ2-1; 14 positions agree with TRBD2. The CDR3 consists of 17 residues. Germline V gene sequence: CDR1 SQVTM, CDR2 ANQGSEA. V lost 1 base and J lost 10; bases outside the gene matches: 12. Here the CDR3 DNA reads TGCAGCGTTGAAGCCCTCTGGGGGACTAGCGGGAGTTTAGAGCAGTTCTTC. Translated, it gives CSVEALWGTSGSLEQFF.

This clonotype was seen repeatedly, ten times or more. This chain uses TRBV7-2 with TRBJ2-5; 11 positions agree with TRBD2. With 2 bases clipped from V and 5 bases from J, the junction kept 7 bases outside the gene matches. CDR1 is SGHTA, CDR2 FQGNSA, per germline. CDR3 length: 16 residues. The CDR3 DNA reads TGTGCCAGCAGCTTACTGACTAGCGGGGTTCGGGAGACCCAGTACTTC. Protein product: CASSLLTSGVRETQYF.

There are many counts of this clonotype. The chain combines TRBV27 with TRBJ2-7; 8 bases align to TRBD1. The trim removed 8 bases at V and 3 bases at J, leaving 12 bases unmatched. Germline V gene lookup returns CDR1 MNHEY and CDR2 SMNVEV (reference sequence). The CDR3 length is 15 residues. This CDR3 is CASSRSKGQVYEQYF. DNA for the CDR3: TGTGCCAGCTCCAGGTCCAAGGGACAGGTCTACGAGCAGTACTTC.

This clonotype was seen many times. The genes are TRBV29-1 and TRBJ1-2, with a tentative D call TRBD1 (6 bases). V was shortened by 4 bases and J by 4 bases, with 19 bases between the two germline ends. The germline V gene has CDR1 SQVTM and CDR2 ANQGSEA. The CDR3 runs 15 residues. The CDR3 reads CSVGAGADPGYGYTF. CDR3 nucleotides: TGCAGCGTTGGGGCAGGGGCGGATCCGGGCTATGGCTACACCTTC. The full variable domain, in which reference TRBV29-1 and TRBJ1-2 provide the parts outside the CDR3, is SAVISQKPSRDICQRGTSLTIQCQVDSQVTMMFWYRQQPGQSLTLIATANQGSEATYESGFVIDKFPISRPNLTFSTLTVSNMSPEDSSIYLCSVGAGADPGYGYTFGSGTRLTVV.

In its sample, this clonotype was seen many times. V gene TRBV5-1 combines with J gene TRBJ2-7, with 11 positions matching TRBD1. CDR1 and CDR2 (germline): SGHRS, YFSETQ. V gave up 4 bases and J gave up 6 bases; unmatched junction bases: 6. The CDR3 is 14 amino acids. In DNA form, the CDR3 reads TGCGCCAGCAGCCCGGGGACAGGGGGAGGCGAGCAGTACTTC. Encoded protein: CASSPGTGGGEQYF.

This clonotype has at least ten counts. The chain is built from TRBV20-1 and TRBJ2-5; 7 positions agree with TRBD2. In germline, CDR1 is DFQATT, CDR2 SNEGSKA (reference sequence). Germline trimming cut 6 bases from V and 5 bases from J; bases unmatched to any gene: 12. CDR3 length: 14 residues. The CDR3 is CSAQRAGDEETQYF. CDR3 in DNA: TGCAGTGCCCAGCGGGCGGGAGATGAGGAGACCCAGTACTTC.

This clonotype was detected many times. This chain joins TRBV6-1 and TRBJ1-4; maybe TRBD1 (6 bases). CDR1 and CDR2 (germline): MNHNS, SASEGT. The CDR3 loop spans 15 amino acids. V lost 0 bases, J lost 10 bases, and 15 bases lay in between. The CDR3 nucleotides read TGTGCCAGCAGTGAAGCGATCGGGGGGCGCGGAAAACTGTTTTTT. Protein sequence: CASSEAIGGRGKLFF.

The V gene is TRBV12-5, the J gene TRBJ2-5, with 7 bases fitting TRBD2. Germline assignment: CDR1 LGHNT and CDR2 FRNRAP. V dropped 5 bases and J dropped 5; count of bases not matched to a gene: 5. The CDR3 sequence is 13 residues long. CDR3 coding DNA: TGTGCTAGTGGTCCTGGGGGGGGGGAGACCCAGTACTTC. Residues: CASGPGGGETQYF.

This clonotype occurred many times. The J gene is TRBJ2-2, the V gene TRBV5-6; no clear D gene. Germline CDR1 SGHDT, CDR2 YYEEEE. This CDR3 is 14 amino acids long. The ends were cut back, 0 bases at V and 4 bases at J, with 7 bases in the middle. CDR3 bases: TGTGCCAGCAGCTTGGCACCCACCACCGGGGAGCTGTTTTTT. It is translated as CASSLAPTTGELFF.

This clonotype was observed many times. This chain connects TRBV12-3 or TRBV12-4 to TRBJ1-2; D is uncertain. V lost 3 bases and J lost 2, with 10 bases in between. The CDR3 sequence is 14 residues long. In DNA form, the CDR3 reads TGTGCCAGCAGTTTGGTTCGGGGAAACTATGGCTACACCTTC. This gives the protein CASSLVRGNYGYTF.

This clonotype was counted many times. This rearrangement joins TRBV12-3 or TRBV12-4 to TRBJ1-2; no definite D call. With 7 bases removed from V and 1 base from J, the gap between germline ends came to 16 bases. This CDR3 has 15 residues. CDR3 DNA: TGTGCCAGCACCCGGGTAACCCAGATTAACTATGGCTACACCTTC. Translation gives CASTRVTQINYGYTF.

This clonotype appeared many times. V is TRBV4-3 and J is TRBJ2-5; 7 bases fit TRBD2. The CDR3 contains 16 residues. V shed 0 bases, J shed 2 bases, and the junction held 6 bases outside the gene matches. Germline values: CDR1 LGHNA, CDR2 YSLEER. The CDR3 region is CASSQDWGGGQETQYF. DNA for the CDR3: TGCGCCAGCAGCCAAGATTGGGGGGGAGGGCAAGAGACCCAGTACTTC.